This record looks at one TCR beta chain sequence and its context. Its antigen is unknown. Germline V gives CDR1 SGHVS, CDR2 FQNEAQ. V lost 5 bases and J lost 8; bases outside the gene matches: 9. This CDR3 is 15 amino acids long. This record belongs to a study of T cell repertoires in cytomegalovirus infection. About the study: Selection of CMV epitopes for the study included recently identified HLA-C-restricted and well-studied HLA-B-restricted ones. Signatures in public TCR beta sequences pointed to both CMV infection and matching HLA type.

In TCRdb, the reads were re-called with MiXCR into one record per CDR3 protein. The data contain roughly 180,000 distinct CDR3 sequences, about 22% of them seen just once; the ten biggest clones take up 20% to 30%. This receptor was obtained from a human donor in good health (CMV status not recorded). Some clones in this sample may be carry-over from other donors' samples. Here the sequenced sample was CD8+ T cells from cultured PBMCs, taken from culture after CMV antigen stimulation. The chain carries TRBV7-8 and TRBJ2-1; 10 bases are a match to TRBD1. CDR3 nucleotide sequence: TGTGCCAGCAGCGAAGGACAGGGGGAGATAGATGAGCAGTTCTTC. The encoded protein is CASSEGQGEIDEQFF. Based on the CDR3 plus reference TRBV7-8 and TRBJ2-1, the full variable domain is GAGVSQSPRYKVAKRGQDVALRCDPISGHVSLFWYQQALGQGPEFLTYFQNEAQLDKSGLPSDRFFAERPEGSVSTLKIQRTQQEDSAVYLCASSEGQGEIDEQFFGPGTRLTVL.